Following are 14 T cell receptor beta chains from one sample sequenced in a study of blood T cell repertoires in COVID-19. TCRdb's copy holds only in-frame clones and misses some; the assay was immunoSEQ multiplex PCR. The data show about 330,000 clones, 83% seen once. The source material was peripheral blood. Every receptor here comes from a woman aged 50 to 60 with acute or convalescent COVID-19.

This chain links TRBV3-1 (or the pseudogene TRBV3-2) with TRBJ1-2; maybe TRBD1 (5 bases). Trimming removed 6 bases from V and 4 bases from J, with 12 bases in between. This CDR3 comprises 13 residues. CDR1 and CDR2 (germline): LGHDT, YNNKEL (reference sequence). This CDR3 is CASSRQSVYGYTF. The CDR3 DNA reads as TGTGCCAGCAGTCGACAGTCCGTCTATGGCTACACCTTC.

This chain uses TRBV5-4 with TRBJ1-2; tentatively, D is TRBD1 (6 bases). The CDR3 totals 15 residues. V gave up 6 bases and J gave up 5 bases, with 20 bases separating them. Germline lookup yields CDR1 SGHNT and CDR2 YYREEE (reference sequence). The DNA for the CDR3 is TGTGCCAGCACCCTCGGTTGGGGGCAATTTTATGGCTACACCTTC. The encoded protein is CASTLGWGQFYGYTF.

The chain recombines TRBV4-3 with TRBJ2-7, with TRBD2 as a possible D gene (5 bases). The V gene lost 2 bases and the J gene lost 4 bases, with 12 bases spanning the gap. The germline V gene encodes CDR1 LGHNA and CDR2 YSLEER. This CDR3 has 14 residues. The CDR3 nucleotides are TGCGCCAGCAGCCAATCCCACGGCGGGTACGAGCAGTACTTC. It yields the protein CASSQSHGGYEQYF.

This clone has only one observation. The rearrangement links TRBV9 to TRBJ2-7; 8 nucleotides line up with TRBD2. V dropped 0 bases and J dropped 3; count of bases not matched to a gene: 5. The CDR3 is made up of 15 amino acids. From germline, CDR1 is SGDLS and CDR2 YYNGEE. CDR3 nucleotide sequence: TGTGCCAGCAGCGTAGGACTAGCGCTAGACTACGAGCAGTACTTC. Translation: CASSVGLALDYEQYF.

The chain employs TRBV4-1 and TRBJ2-7; TRBD2 aligns across 7 bases. The CDR3 loop spans 16 amino acids. V lost 2 bases to trimming and J lost 0 bases; unmatched junction nucleotides: 7. Germline CDR1 reads MGHRA; CDR2 reads YSYEKL. The CDR3 is CASSQTPGLPSYEQYF. For the CDR3, the DNA is TGCGCCAGCAGCCAAACACCGGGACTACCCTCCTACGAGCAGTACTTC.

The chain couples TRBV7-3 to TRBJ2-3, with 10 bases lining up with TRBD2. The V gene end was trimmed by 5 bases and the J gene end by 1 base; junction bases not matched to a gene: 6. CDR3 length equals 16 residues. Germline CDR1 and CDR2: SGHTA and FQGTGA. In DNA form, the CDR3 reads TGTGCCAGCAGCCCCCCCGGGACTAGCGGCACAGATACGCAGTATTTT. It is translated as CASSPPGTSGTDTQYF.

The J gene is TRBJ2-2, the V gene TRBV6-5; D is ambiguous. This CDR3 has 14 residues. With 8 bases removed from V and 0 bases from J, the gap between germline ends came to 10 bases. Germline CDR1 is MNHEY and CDR2 is SVGAGI. In nucleotides, the CDR3 is TGTGCCAGCTGGCCAGGAACGAACACCGGGGAGCTGTTTTTT. Translating it yields CASWPGTNTGELFF.

The CDR3 DNA follows: TGTGCCAGCAGCATAACGGACACTGAAGCTTTCTTT. It specifies CASSITDTEAFF. The genes are TRBV3-1 (or the pseudogene TRBV3-2) and TRBJ1-1; no reliable D call. The CDR3 is made up of 12 amino acids. The V gene's germline CDR1 is LGHDT and CDR2 YNNKEL (reference sequence). V dropped 5 bases and J dropped 3 bases, with 7 bases sitting between them.

This clone is a singleton in its sample. The chain employs TRBV30 and TRBJ1-2; D may be TRBD1 (5 bases). There are 17 residues in the CDR3. Germline V lookup: CDR1 GTSNPN, CDR2 SVGIG (reference sequence). Trimming cost V 3 bases and J 2 bases, with 22 bases left between them. The DNA for the CDR3 is TGTGCCTGGAGCCTCGGGGGGGAAGGGGCCCAAAACTATGGCTACACCTTC. It translates to CAWSLGGEGAQNYGYTF.

This sequence joins TRBV7-8 and TRBJ1-1; D remains ambiguous. Trimming cost V 2 bases and J 1 base, with 5 bases left between them. CDR3 length: 13 amino acids. Looked up from germline, CDR1 is SGHVS and CDR2 is FQNEAQ. DNA for the CDR3: TGTGCCAGCAGCTTATCCTCGAACACTGAAGCTTTCTTT. The encoded protein is CASSLSSNTEAFF.

This clone was observed a few times. The chain has TRBV30 and TRBJ1-3, with 9 positions matching TRBD1. CDR1 is GTSNPN and CDR2 is SVGIG in the germline V gene (reference sequence). Unmatched junction bases numbered 8, after V lost 1 base and J lost 7 bases. This CDR3 spans 15 amino acids. The CDR3 sequence: CAWSGGGQGGNTIYF. The CDR3 bases are TGTGCCTGGAGTGGAGGGGGACAGGGAGGCAACACCATATATTTT.

The chain recombines TRBV3-1 (or the pseudogene TRBV3-2) with TRBJ2-2; D is ambiguous. Trimming removed 1 base at V and 5 bases at J, with 8 bases between. Germline CDR1 and CDR2: LGHDT and YNNKEL (reference sequence). The CDR3 is 14 amino acids. CDR3 sequence: CASSQATETGELFF. The DNA for the CDR3 is TGTGCCAGCAGCCAAGCCACGGAGACCGGGGAGCTGTTTTTT.

The V call is TRBV19, the J call TRBJ2-1; TRBD2 aligns across 13 bases. CDR1 is LNHDA, CDR2 SQIVND, per germline (reference sequence). There are 15 residues in the CDR3. V trimming: 10 bases; J trimming: 0 bases; junction bases outside the gene matches: 3. The CDR3 DNA sequence: TGTGCCACCAGACTAGCGGGAGGCTCCTACAATGAGCAGTTCTTC. Protein sequence: CATRLAGGSYNEQFF.

V usage is TRBV15 and J usage is TRBJ1-4; 7 nucleotides line up with TRBD1. This CDR3 has 15 residues. Germline-derived CDR1 and CDR2 are LNHNV and YYDKDF (reference sequence). J was trimmed by 7 bases and V by 7 bases; bases with no gene match: 12. CDR3 coding DNA: TGTGCCACCAACCCGACAGGGAGTGGCGGTGAAAAACTGTTTTTT. Translation: CATNPTGSGGEKLFF. Together with reference TRBV15 and TRBJ1-4, the CDR3 gives the full variable domain: DAMVIQNPRYQVTQFGKPVTLSCSQTLNHNVMYWYQQKSSQAPKLLFHYYDKDFNNEADTPDNFQSRRPNTSFCFLDIRSPGLGDTAMYLCATNPTGSGGEKLFFGSGTQLSVL.